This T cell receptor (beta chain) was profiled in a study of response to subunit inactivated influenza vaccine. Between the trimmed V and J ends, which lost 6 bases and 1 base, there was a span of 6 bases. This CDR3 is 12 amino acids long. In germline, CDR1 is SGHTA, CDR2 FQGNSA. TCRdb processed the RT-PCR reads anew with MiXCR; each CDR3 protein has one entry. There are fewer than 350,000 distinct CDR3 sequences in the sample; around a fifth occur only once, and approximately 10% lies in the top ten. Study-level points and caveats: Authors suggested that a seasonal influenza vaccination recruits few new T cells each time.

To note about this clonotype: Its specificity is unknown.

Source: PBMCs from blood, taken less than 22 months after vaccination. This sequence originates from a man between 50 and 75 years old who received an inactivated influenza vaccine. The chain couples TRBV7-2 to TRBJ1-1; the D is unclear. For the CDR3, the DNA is TGTGCCAGCAGGCGACAGAACACTGAAGCTTTCTTT. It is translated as CASRRQNTEAFF.